This entry is about one T cell receptor beta chain. The data belong to a study of Ad26.COV2.S vaccination and SARS-CoV-2 variants. Produced via immunoSEQ multiplex PCR; TCRdb's table is partial and in-frame only. The sample carries fewer than 150,000 clones, roughly 89% recorded once. Deletions cut 6 bases from V and 2 bases from J, with 10 bases between. This CDR3 has 13 amino acids. Germline assignment: CDR1 LNHDA and CDR2 SQIVND (reference sequence). This specimen was peripheral blood, taken after recovery from COVID-19. The receptor's source is a human donor who had recovered from COVID-19. The chain carries TRBV19 and TRBJ2-5; D is uncertain. CDR3 region: CASSGGRQETQYF. CDR3 sequence (DNA): TGTGCCAGTAGCGGTGGAAGACAAGAGACCCAGTACTTC.